The following is a T cell receptor (beta chain) sequence with its context. Its antigen is as yet unknown. Sequencing used immunoSEQ multiplex PCR; TCRdb keeps in-frame clones, though not all of them. The repertoire holds 34,000 or so clones, about 73% seen once, with about 24% in the top ten. V gave up 1 base and J gave up 1 base, with 4 bases separating them. Germline V lookup: CDR1 SGHAT, CDR2 FQNNGV. The CDR3 spans 13 residues. This entry comes from a study of a mutant IDH1 vaccine in newly diagnosed glioma. About the study: During weeks 1, 3, 5, 7, 11, 15, 19 and 23, patients received eight vaccinations. There were roughly 62% males and approximately 38% females among treated patients, whose mean age was about 40 years. Receipt of radiotherapy, temozolomide, or both preceded the study, and most received both. Overall study results and limits: Overall, more than 80% of patients had vaccine-induced immune responses.

Time point defined: week 11, during vaccination. In every dose of vaccine, 300 ug of mutant IDH1 20-mer peptide was given alongside topical imiquimod. The TCR was taken from a man aged 25-40 years with glioma. V usage is TRBV11-2 and J usage is TRBJ1-1; no definite D call. Sequences were derived from PBMCs, sampled from a glioma patient whose treatment included an IDH1 peptide vaccine. CDR3 in amino acids: CASSLVENTEAFF. The CDR3 nucleotides are TGTGCCAGCAGCTTAGTAGAGAACACTGAAGCTTTCTTT.